A selection of T cell receptor beta chains follows, all from one sample in a study of shared clonotypes between healthy human individuals. Repertoires were generated with immunoSEQ multiplex PCR, while TCRdb's copy carries only in-frame clones and drops some. This sample has about 2,500,000 clones, with 85% to 95% found just once. Sequences were obtained from naive CD4+ T cells sorted from blood. These receptor sequences come from a man between 18 and 35 years old in good health. Both conserved end residues are part of each CDR3. The D gene is left open where the match is weak. The listing skips clone size in some rows; elsewhere it reads once, few, many or a size class.

v_gene	abundance	d_gene	j_gene	CDR3nt	CDR3aa
TRBV25-1	NA	NA	TRBJ1-2	TGTGCCAGCAGTGACCCTAGCACCGGGCGGGGGATTTATGGCTACACCTTC	CASSDPSTGRGIYGYTF
TRBV27	NA	NA	TRBJ1-2	TGTGCCAGCAGCCGACGGGACACGGTCGAAGGCTACACCTTC	CASSRRDTVEGYTF
TRBV18	NA	NA	TRBJ1-4	TGTGCCAGCTCACCGTCGACTCTGGGTTCCTATAATGAAAAACTGTTTTTT	CASSPSTLGSYNEKLFF
TRBV5-4	NA	TRBD2	TRBJ2-1	TGTGCCAGCAGCTGGGGACTAGCGGGGGTACACAATGAGCAGTTCTTC	CASSWGLAGVHNEQFF
TRBV28	NA	TRBD1	TRBJ2-4	TGTGCCAGCAGTAGAGGACAGGGAAACATTCAGTACTTC	CASSRGQGNIQYF
TRBV6-6	NA	NA	TRBJ2-1	TGTGCCAGCAGTTTTCCAGCCCTACCAGCCAATGAGCAGTTCTTC	CASSFPALPANEQFF
TRBV19	NA	TRBD1	TRBJ1-5	TGTGCCAGTAGTATTGACAGGGCTCAGCCCCAGCATTTT	CASSIDRAQPQHF
TRBV15	NA	NA	TRBJ1-3	TGTGCCACCAGCAGAGATTTGGGAATTGGAAACACCATATATTTT	CATSRDLGIGNTIYF
TRBV5-1	NA	TRBD1	TRBJ1-6	TGCGCCAGCAGCTTGGCAGGGGGCTCTAATTCACCCCTCCACTTT	CASSLAGGSNSPLHF
TRBV6-1	NA	NA	TRBJ1-2	TGTGCCAGCAGTGAATATGTAGGGGGGAATGGCTACACCTTC	CASSEYVGGNGYTF
TRBV28	NA	NA	TRBJ2-7	TGTGCCAGCAGTTTCTGGACGGGGCCTGGCTACGAGCAGTACTTC	CASSFWTGPGYEQYF
TRBV2	NA	NA	TRBJ2-3	TGTGCCAGCAGTGCCCCCCTAGCAACAGATACGCAGTATTTT	CASSAPLATDTQYF
TRBV6-5	NA	TRBD1	TRBJ2-7	TGTGCCACCCGGGACAGTATAAGGGAGCAGTACTTC	CATRDSIREQYF
TRBV28	NA	TRBD1	TRBJ2-3	TGCGGAGTATCTTACGGGACAGGGGCGACAGATACGCAGTATTTT	CGVSYGTGATDTQYF
TRBV7-3	NA	NA	TRBJ2-6	TGTGCCAGCAGCCCGACTGGGGCCAACGTCCTGACTTTC	CASSPTGANVLTF
TRBV10-1	NA	NA	TRBJ2-2	TGCGCCAGCAGTGTGGACACCGGGGAGCTGTTTTTT	CASSVDTGELFF
TRBV6-1	NA	TRBD1	TRBJ2-7	TGTGCCAGCAGTGCGGGACAGGGTATGTACGAGCAGTACTTC	CASSAGQGMYEQYF
TRBV9	NA	NA	TRBJ1-1	TGTGCCAGCAGCGCCGGGACGTCGAACACTGAAGCTTTCTTT	CASSAGTSNTEAFF
TRBV6-6	NA	TRBD1	TRBJ2-1	TGTGCCAGCAGTTTCCCGGGACAGGGAGACAATGAGCAGTTCTTC	CASSFPGQGDNEQFF
TRBV29-1	NA	NA	TRBJ1-3	TGCAGCGGCCGGACAAGCTCTGGAAACACCATATATTTT	CSGRTSSGNTIYF
TRBV7-9	NA	TRBD2	TRBJ2-7	TGTGCCAGCAGCTTAGCACGGGGGGACGAGCAGTACTTC	CASSLARGDEQYF
TRBV25-1	NA	NA	TRBJ2-5	TGTGCCAGCAGTGAATCACCGAGGGGGAGGACCCAGTACTTC	CASSESPRGRTQYF
TRBV12-5	NA	NA	TRBJ2-1	TGTGCTAGTGGTCCGAGGGGATACTCCTACAATGAGCAGTTCTTC	CASGPRGYSYNEQFF
TRBV7-2	NA	NA	TRBJ2-7	TGTGCCAGCAGCTTAGCCCGTGGCTCCTACGAGCAGTACTTC	CASSLARGSYEQYF
TRBV10-3	NA	NA	TRBJ2-1	TGTGCCATCAGTGAGTCAGTCCGCTTGGCGCAGTTCTTC	CAISESVRLAQFF
TRBV7-2	NA	TRBD1	TRBJ2-1	TGTGCCAGCAGCTCCCGGACAGGGACCTACAATGAGCAGTTCTTC	CASSSRTGTYNEQFF
TRBV2	NA	NA	TRBJ2-3	TGTGCCAGCAGACCGGACACCAACGTCCCCGGAACGCAGTATTTT	CASRPDTNVPGTQYF
TRBV27	NA	NA	TRBJ2-3	TGTGCCAGCAGTTTAAACCGGGCGGTTTTGGATACGCAGTATTTT	CASSLNRAVLDTQYF
TRBV6-5	NA	TRBD2	TRBJ2-7	TGTGCCAGCAGGCGGGGGGAGGGCGAGCAGTACTTC	CASRRGEGEQYF
TRBV27	few	NA	TRBJ1-5	TGTGCCAGCAGTTTTACATCGGCAGGGAATCAGCCCCAGCATTTT	CASSFTSAGNQPQHF
TRBV7-9	NA	NA	TRBJ2-6	TGTGCCAGCAGCTTAGGAGACAGGTCCCCCAACGTCCTGACTTTC	CASSLGDRSPNVLTF
TRBV5-6	NA	NA	TRBJ1-6	TGTGCCAGCAGCACCCTCCGGGGAGCCCTTACAAATTCACCCCTCCACTTT	CASSTLRGALTNSPLHF
TRBV18	NA	NA	TRBJ2-3	TGTGCCAGCTCACGTACGGAGAGCACAGATACGCAGTATTTT	CASSRTESTDTQYF
TRBV5-1	NA	TRBD2	TRBJ2-3	TGCGCCAGCAGCGGAATGAAGACTAGCGGGAGAGATACGCAGTATTTT	CASSGMKTSGRDTQYF
TRBV5-5	NA	NA	TRBJ1-1	TGTGCCAGCAGCTTGGGACCAAGTGGAACTGAAGCTTTCTTT	CASSLGPSGTEAFF
TRBV27	once	NA	TRBJ2-7	TGTGCCAGCAGTTTGTTCCCCCTCGGCTCCTACGAGCAGTACTTC	CASSLFPLGSYEQYF
TRBV6-5	NA	NA	TRBJ2-7	TGTGCCAGCAGTTCCGGGACGCTCACCTACGAGCAGTACTTC	CASSSGTLTYEQYF
TRBV5-1	few	TRBD2	TRBJ2-1	TGCGCCAGCAGCCCGACTAGCGGGAGTTACAATGAGCAGTTCTTC	CASSPTSGSYNEQFF
TRBV6-6	NA	TRBD2	TRBJ2-3	TGTGCCACGGGCGGGGGGCAGTATTTT	CATGGGQYF
TRBV18	NA	NA	TRBJ2-3	TGTGCCAGCTCACCGGAGGGACTCTTCACAGATACGCAGTATTTT	CASSPEGLFTDTQYF
TRBV4-1	NA	TRBD1	TRBJ1-1	TGCGCCAGCAGCCAACCGGGACAGGACACTGAAGCTTTCTTT	CASSQPGQDTEAFF
TRBV10-3	NA	TRBD2	TRBJ2-5	TGTGCCACCCGAGGAGGCGGGGGGGAGACCCAGTACTTC	CATRGGGGETQYF
TRBV5-1	NA	NA	TRBJ2-6	TGCGCCAGCAGCCCCGCCGGGGATAGGGCCAACGTCCTGACTTTC	CASSPAGDRANVLTF
TRBV7-2	once	TRBD2	TRBJ2-1	TGTGCCAGCAGTATAGCGGGCTCCTACAATGAGCAGTTCTTC	CASSIAGSYNEQFF
TRBV6-5	NA	NA	TRBJ1-2	TGTGCCACCCAGCAAGGGGATCCGAGCTATGGCTACACCTTC	CATQQGDPSYGYTF
TRBV28	NA	TRBD1	TRBJ1-2	TGTGCCAGCAGATCCGGGACAGGGCTTGGCTACACCTTC	CASRSGTGLGYTF
TRBV15	NA	NA	TRBJ2-5	TGTGCCACCAGCAGAGATAAGCAGAGGGAGACCCAGTACTTC	CATSRDKQRETQYF
TRBV28	NA	NA	TRBJ2-7	TGTGCCAGCAGCTCCGGGACACCATCCTACGAGCAGTACTTC	CASSSGTPSYEQYF
TRBV7-9	NA	TRBD1	TRBJ1-3	TGTGCCAGCAGCGCCCGACAGGGGCCGTACTCTGGAAACACCATATATTTT	CASSARQGPYSGNTIYF
TRBV7-2	NA	NA	TRBJ1-4	TGTGCCAGCAGCTTAGACAGGACTACTAATGAAAAACTGTTTTTT	CASSLDRTTNEKLFF
TRBV19	NA	NA	TRBJ2-1	TGTGCCAGTAGTATAGATGGCCCCGAGCAGTTCTTC	CASSIDGPEQFF
TRBV10-3	NA	NA	TRBJ2-3	TGTGCCATCAGTGAGTCAGCCAGGAAGACAGATACGCAGTATTTT	CAISESARKTDTQYF
TRBV5-1	NA	TRBD1	TRBJ1-3	TGCGCCAGCGCCAGGGACAGTGGAAACACCATATATTTT	CASARDSGNTIYF
TRBV6-1	NA	TRBD1	TRBJ2-7	TGTGCCAGCAGTGAAGGTTCGGGACAGACTGAGCAGTACTTC	CASSEGSGQTEQYF
TRBV6-1	NA	TRBD1	TRBJ2-5	TGTGCCAGCAGTGTCGGGCAGGGGGCGAATTTTTTGGAGACCCAGTACTTC	CASSVGQGANFLETQYF
TRBV18	NA	TRBD2	TRBJ2-1	TGTGCCAGCTCTAATCCCCGGACTAGCGGGAGTAATGAGCAGTTCTTC	CASSNPRTSGSNEQFF
TRBV12-5	NA	TRBD2	TRBJ2-2	TGTGCTAGTGGTTTGGCGCCGGGACTAATAAACACCGGGGAGCTGTTTTTT	CASGLAPGLINTGELFF
TRBV29-1	NA	NA	TRBJ1-4	TGCAGCGCCATGGACAGCCCATCTGAAAAACTGTTTTTT	CSAMDSPSEKLFF